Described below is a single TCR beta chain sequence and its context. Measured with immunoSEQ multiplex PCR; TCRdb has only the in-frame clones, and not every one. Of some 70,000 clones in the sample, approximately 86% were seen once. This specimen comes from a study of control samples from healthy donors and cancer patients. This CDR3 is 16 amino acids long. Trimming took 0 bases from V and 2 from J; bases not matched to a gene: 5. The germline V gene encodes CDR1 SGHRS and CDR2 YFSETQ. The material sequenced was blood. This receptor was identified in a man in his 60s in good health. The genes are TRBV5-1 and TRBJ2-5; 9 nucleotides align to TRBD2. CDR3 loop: CASSLGSLAGQETQYF. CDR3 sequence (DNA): TGCGCCAGCAGCTTGGGCTCTCTAGCGGGGCAAGAGACCCAGTACTTC.